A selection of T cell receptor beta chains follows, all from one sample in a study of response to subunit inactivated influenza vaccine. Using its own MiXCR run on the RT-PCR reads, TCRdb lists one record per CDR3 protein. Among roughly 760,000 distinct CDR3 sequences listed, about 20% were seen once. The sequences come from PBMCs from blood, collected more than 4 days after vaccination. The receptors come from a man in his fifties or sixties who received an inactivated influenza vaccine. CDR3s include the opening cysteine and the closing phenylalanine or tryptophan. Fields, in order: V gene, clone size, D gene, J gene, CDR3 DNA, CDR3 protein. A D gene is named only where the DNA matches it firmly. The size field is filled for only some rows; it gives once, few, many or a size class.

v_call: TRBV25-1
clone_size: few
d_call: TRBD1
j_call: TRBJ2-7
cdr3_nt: TGTGCCAGCAGTGGAGGGGACAGGCCCTATTACTTC
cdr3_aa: CASSGGDRPYYF

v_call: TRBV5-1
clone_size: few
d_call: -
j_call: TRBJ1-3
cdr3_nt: TGCGCCAGCAGCTTCGACCACTCTGGAAACACCATATATTTT
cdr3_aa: CASSFDHSGNTIYF

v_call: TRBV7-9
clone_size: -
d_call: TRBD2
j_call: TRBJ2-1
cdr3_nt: TGTGCCAGCAGCTTAGCTCTCAGGCGGGGGAATGAGCAGTTCTTC
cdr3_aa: CASSLALRRGNEQFF

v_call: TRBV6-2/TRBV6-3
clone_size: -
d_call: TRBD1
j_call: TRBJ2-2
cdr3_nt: TGTGCCAGCCGCCTAGGACAGGTGAACACCGGGGAGCTGTTTTTT
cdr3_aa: CASRLGQVNTGELFF

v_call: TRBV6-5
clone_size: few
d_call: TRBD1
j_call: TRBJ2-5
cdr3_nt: TGTGCCAGCAGTTACTCCCTGGACAGGGAGACCCAGTACTTC
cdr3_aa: CASSYSLDRETQYF

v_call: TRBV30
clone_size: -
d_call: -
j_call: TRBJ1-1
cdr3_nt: TGTGCCTGGAGTCTCGGGAGGGCCACTGAAGCTTTCTTT
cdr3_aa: CAWSLGRATEAFF

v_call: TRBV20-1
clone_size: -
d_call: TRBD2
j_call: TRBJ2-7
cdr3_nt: TGCAGTGCTAGAGACCCCGGTCTAGCGGGCCACGAGCAGTACTTC
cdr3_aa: CSARDPGLAGHEQYF

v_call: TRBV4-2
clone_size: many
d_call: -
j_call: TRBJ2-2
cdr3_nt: TGTGCCAGCAGCCAAGTTCCGGGCCGGGAGCTGTTTTTT
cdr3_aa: CASSQVPGRELFF

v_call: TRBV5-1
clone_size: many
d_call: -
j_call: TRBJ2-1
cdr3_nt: TGCGCCAGCAGCCCGGGAGACAATGAGCAGTTCTTC
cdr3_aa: CASSPGDNEQFF

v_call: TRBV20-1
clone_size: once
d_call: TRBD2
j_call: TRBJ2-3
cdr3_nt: TGCAGTGCTAGAGGGTCTAGCGGGAACACAGATACGCAGTATTTT
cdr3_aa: CSARGSSGNTDTQYF

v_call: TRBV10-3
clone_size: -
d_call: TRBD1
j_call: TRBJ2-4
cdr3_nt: TGTGCCATCAGTGAGGGGGGACAGGCCTCAAACATTCAGTACTTC
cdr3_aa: CAISEGGQASNIQYF

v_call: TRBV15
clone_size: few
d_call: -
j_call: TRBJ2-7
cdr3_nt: TGTGCCACCAGCAGAGATCTGCGTGGTAGCGTGTTCTACGAGCAGTACTTC
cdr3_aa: CATSRDLRGSVFYEQYF

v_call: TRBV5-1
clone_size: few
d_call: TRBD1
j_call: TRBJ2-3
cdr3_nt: TGCGCCAGCAGCCCCGACCCGGGACAGGGGATTTCTACGCAGTATTTT
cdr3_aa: CASSPDPGQGISTQYF

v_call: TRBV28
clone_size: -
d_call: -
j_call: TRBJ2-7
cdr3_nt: TGTGCAGGGGCAGCCAGCTCCTACGAGCAGTACTTC
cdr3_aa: CAGAASSYEQYF

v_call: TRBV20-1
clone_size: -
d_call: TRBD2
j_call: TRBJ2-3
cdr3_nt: TGCAGTGCTAGTAGCGGGGGTACAGATACGCAGTATTTT
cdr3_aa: CSASSGGTDTQYF

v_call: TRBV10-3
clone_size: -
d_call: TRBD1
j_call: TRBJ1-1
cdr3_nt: TGTGCCATCAATTCCGGGACAGGGTATGGTGAAGCTTTCTTT
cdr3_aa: CAINSGTGYGEAFF

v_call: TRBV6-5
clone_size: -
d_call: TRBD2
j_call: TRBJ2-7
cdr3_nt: TGTGCCACCCTAAGGTCTAGCGGAACCTACGAGCAGTACTTC
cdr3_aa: CATLRSSGTYEQYF

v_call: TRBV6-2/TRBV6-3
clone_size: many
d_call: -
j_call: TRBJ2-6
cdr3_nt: TGTGCCAGCAGTTATCAGTCCTCTGGGGCCAACGTCCTGACTTTC
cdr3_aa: CASSYQSSGANVLTF

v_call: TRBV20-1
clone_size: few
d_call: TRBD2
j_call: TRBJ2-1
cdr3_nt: TGCAGTGCTGAAATGAGCGGGAGTGGCTACAATGAGCAGTTCTTC
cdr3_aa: CSAEMSGSGYNEQFF

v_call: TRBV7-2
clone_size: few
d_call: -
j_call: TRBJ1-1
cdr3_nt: TGTGCCAGCAGCTTAGGCTGGGGACCGGCTAATGAAGCTTTCTTT
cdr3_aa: CASSLGWGPANEAFF

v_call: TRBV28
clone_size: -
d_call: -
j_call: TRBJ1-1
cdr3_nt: TGTGCCAGCAGTTTAACAAGCGGCGGGAACACTGAAGCTTTCTTT
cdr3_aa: CASSLTSGGNTEAFF

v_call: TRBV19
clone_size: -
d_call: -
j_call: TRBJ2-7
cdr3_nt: TGTGCCAGTAGCCCCGAGACAGGAACGACCACCGAGCAGTACTTC
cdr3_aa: CASSPETGTTTEQYF

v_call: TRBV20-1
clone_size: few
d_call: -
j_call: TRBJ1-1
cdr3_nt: TGCAGTGCTAGAGGGGGGGGCGCGAAGACTGAAGCTTTCTTT
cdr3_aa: CSARGGGAKTEAFF

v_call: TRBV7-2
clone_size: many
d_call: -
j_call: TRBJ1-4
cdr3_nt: TGTGCCAGCAGCTTAGCATTTACCCGCGACATCGATGAAAAACTGTTTTTT
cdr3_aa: CASSLAFTRDIDEKLFF

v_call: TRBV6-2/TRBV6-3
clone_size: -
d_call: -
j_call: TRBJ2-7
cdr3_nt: TGTGCCAGCAGTTATTGGGGGGCCGAGCAGTACTTC
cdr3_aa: CASSYWGAEQYF

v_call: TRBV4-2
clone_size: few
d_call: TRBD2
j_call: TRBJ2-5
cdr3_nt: TGTGCCAGCAGCCAAGTGAGCGGGGGCTTGGAGACCCAGTACTTC
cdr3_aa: CASSQVSGGLETQYF

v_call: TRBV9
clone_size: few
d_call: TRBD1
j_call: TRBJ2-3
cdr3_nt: TGTGCCAGCAGCATTTGGACAGGGGTGAGCACAGATACGCAGTATTTT
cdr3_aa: CASSIWTGVSTDTQYF

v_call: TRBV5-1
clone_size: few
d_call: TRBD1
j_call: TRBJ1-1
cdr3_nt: TGCGCCAGCAGCACCCTGACAGGGGTCACTGAAGCTTTCTTT
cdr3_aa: CASSTLTGVTEAFF

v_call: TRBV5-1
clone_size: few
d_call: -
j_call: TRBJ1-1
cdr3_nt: TGCGCCAGCAGCTTGGCGCAGCCGCGGGGAGCTGAAGCTTTCTTT
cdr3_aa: CASSLAQPRGAEAFF

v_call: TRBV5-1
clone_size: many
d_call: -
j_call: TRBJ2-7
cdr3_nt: TGCGCCAGCAGCTTGACGGGATACACCTACGAGCAGTACTTC
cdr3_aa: CASSLTGYTYEQYF

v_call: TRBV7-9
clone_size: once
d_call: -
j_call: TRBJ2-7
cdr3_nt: TGTGCCAGCAGCTTAGCGCATAGCCTCCAGCAGTACTTC
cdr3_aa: CASSLAHSLQQYF

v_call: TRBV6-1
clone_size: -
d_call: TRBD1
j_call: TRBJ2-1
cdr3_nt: TGTGCCAGCAGTGAATGGGACAGCTCCTACAATGAGCAGTTCTTC
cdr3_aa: CASSEWDSSYNEQFF

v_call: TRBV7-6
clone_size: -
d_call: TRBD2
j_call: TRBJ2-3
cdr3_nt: TGTGCCAGCAGCGAGGGGACTACCCCAACAGATACGCAGTATTTT
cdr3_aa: CASSEGTTPTDTQYF

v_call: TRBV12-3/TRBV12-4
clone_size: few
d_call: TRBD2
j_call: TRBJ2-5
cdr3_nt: TGTGCCAGCAGTTCCTGGACTAGCGGGTTTGGGGAGACCCAGTACTTC
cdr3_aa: CASSSWTSGFGETQYF

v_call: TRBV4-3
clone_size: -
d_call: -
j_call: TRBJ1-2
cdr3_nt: TGCGCCAGCAGCCAAGACCCGACGGTGACCTATGGCTACACCTTC
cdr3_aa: CASSQDPTVTYGYTF

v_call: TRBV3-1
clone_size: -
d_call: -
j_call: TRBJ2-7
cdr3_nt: TGTGCCAGCAGCCAAGATCTTGTGGCCTACGAGCAGTACTTC
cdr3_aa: CASSQDLVAYEQYF

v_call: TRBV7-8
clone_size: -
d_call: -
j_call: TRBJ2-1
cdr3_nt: TGTGCCAGCAGCTTAGGGGGGGTGGGGCACTACAATGAGCAGTTCTTC
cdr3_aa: CASSLGGVGHYNEQFF

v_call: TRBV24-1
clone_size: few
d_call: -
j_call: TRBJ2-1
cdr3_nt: TGTGCCACCAGTGATTTTCAATCAAGGGGGTTCGACGATGAGCAGTTCTTC
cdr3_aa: CATSDFQSRGFDDEQFF

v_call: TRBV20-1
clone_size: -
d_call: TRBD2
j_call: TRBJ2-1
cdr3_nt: TGCAGTGCGACCCGTGGAGCGGGAGGGTACAATGAGCAGTTCTTC
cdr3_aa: CSATRGAGGYNEQFF

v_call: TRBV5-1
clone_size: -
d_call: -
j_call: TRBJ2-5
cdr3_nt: TGCGCCAGCAGCGGGGGGGACAGGCCGAACCAAGAGACCCAGTACTTC
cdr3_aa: CASSGGDRPNQETQYF

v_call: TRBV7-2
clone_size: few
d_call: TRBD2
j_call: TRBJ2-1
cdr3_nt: TGTGCCAGCAGCTTAGTATCCCGGGGACTATCCTACAATGAGCAGTTCTTC
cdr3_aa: CASSLVSRGLSYNEQFF

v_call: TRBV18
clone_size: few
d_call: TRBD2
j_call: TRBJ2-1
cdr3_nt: TGTGCCAGCTCACGGACTAGCGGGAATAACAATGAGCAGTTCTTC
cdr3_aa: CASSRTSGNNNEQFF

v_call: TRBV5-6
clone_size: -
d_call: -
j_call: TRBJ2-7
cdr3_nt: TGTGCCAGCAGCTTCAATACCGGGCCGCTTTTAGGCGAGCAGTACTTC
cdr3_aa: CASSFNTGPLLGEQYF

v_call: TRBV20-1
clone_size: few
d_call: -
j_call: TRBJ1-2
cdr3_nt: TGCAGTGCTCACACAGGAGTGAACTATGGCTACACCTTC
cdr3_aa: CSAHTGVNYGYTF

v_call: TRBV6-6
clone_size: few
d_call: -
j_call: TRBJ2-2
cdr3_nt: TGTGCCAGCAGGACCCCAGGGACCGGGGAGCTGTTTTTT
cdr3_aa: CASRTPGTGELFF

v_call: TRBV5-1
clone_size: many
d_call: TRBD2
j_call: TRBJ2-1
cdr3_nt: TGCGCCAGCAGCTTGACTAGCGGGGGGCCACGCAATGAGCAGTTCTTC
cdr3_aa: CASSLTSGGPRNEQFF

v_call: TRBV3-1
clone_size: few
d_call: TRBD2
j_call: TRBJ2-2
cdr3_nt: TGTGCCAGCAGCCACGTGACTAGCGGAGGTCCGAACACCGGGGAGCTGTTTTTT
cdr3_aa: CASSHVTSGGPNTGELFF

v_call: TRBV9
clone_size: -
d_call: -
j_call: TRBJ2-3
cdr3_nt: TGTGCCAGCAGCGTGGTCGGCTATAGCACAGATACGCAGTATTTT
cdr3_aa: CASSVVGYSTDTQYF

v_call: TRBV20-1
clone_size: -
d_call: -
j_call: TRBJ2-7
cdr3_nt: TGCAGTGCTAACGGACCGCGGTACGGGCAGTACTTC
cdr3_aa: CSANGPRYGQYF

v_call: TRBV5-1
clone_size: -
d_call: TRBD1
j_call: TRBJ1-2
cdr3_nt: TGCGCCAGCAGCTTGGGAGGGGGCGGCAACTATGGCTACACCTTC
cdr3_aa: CASSLGGGGNYGYTF

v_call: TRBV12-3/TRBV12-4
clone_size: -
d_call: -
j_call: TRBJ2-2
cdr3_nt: TGTGCCAGCAGTTTGGACTCCCGAGGCGGGGAGCTGTTTTTT
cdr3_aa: CASSLDSRGGELFF

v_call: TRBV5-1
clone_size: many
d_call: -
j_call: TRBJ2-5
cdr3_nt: TGCGCCAGCAGCTTGTACCCGGGAGCGGAGAAGACCCAGTACTTC
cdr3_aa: CASSLYPGAEKTQYF

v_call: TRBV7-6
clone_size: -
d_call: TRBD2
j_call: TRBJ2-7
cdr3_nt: TGTGCCAGCAGCTTAGGGAGCAGCGGGAGGTCTGCCTACGAGCAGTACTTC
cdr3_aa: CASSLGSSGRSAYEQYF

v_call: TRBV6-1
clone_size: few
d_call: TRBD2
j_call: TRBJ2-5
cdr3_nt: TGTGCCAGTGCTAGGGATCCGACTAGCGAAAAGACCCAGTACTTC
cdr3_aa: CASARDPTSEKTQYF

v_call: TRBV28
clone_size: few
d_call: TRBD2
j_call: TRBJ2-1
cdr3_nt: TGTGCCAGCACCACCGGGACTAGCTACAATGAGCAGTTCTTC
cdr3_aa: CASTTGTSYNEQFF

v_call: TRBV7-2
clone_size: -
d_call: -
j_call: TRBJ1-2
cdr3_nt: TGTGCCAGCAGCTTAGTTCCCGGACAAGGCTACACCTTC
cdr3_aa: CASSLVPGQGYTF

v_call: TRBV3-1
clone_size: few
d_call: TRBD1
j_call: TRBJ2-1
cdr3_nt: TGTGCCAGCAGCCGTGGGACAGGGGGTTTCAATGAGCAGTTCTTC
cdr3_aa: CASSRGTGGFNEQFF

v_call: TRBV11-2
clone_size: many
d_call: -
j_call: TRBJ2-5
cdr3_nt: TGTGCCAGCAGCTTAATACCCACTGAGACCCAGTACTTC
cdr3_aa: CASSLIPTETQYF

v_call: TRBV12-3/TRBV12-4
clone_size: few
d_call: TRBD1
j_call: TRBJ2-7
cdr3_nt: TGTGCCAGCAGTTTATCTCCGACAGGGGGCAAGTACGAGCAGTACTTC
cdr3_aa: CASSLSPTGGKYEQYF

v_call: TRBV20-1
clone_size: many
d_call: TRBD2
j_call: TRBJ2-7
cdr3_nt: TGCAGTGCGAGGGGACTAGCGGGATCCTACGAGCAGTACTTC
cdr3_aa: CSARGLAGSYEQYF